A selection of T cell receptor beta chains follows, all from one sample in a study of human T cells and chemical hapten exposure. TCRdb used MiXCR to reprocess the RACE reads, holding one entry per CDR3 protein. The table records 150,000 to 200,000 distinct CDR3 sequences, roughly 26% of them present only once. This sample comprised whole blood, obtained in connection with sensitization to the hapten diphenylcyclopropenone (DPC). The receptors come from a woman between 18 and 29 years old with alopecia areata. Some clones in this sample may be carry-over from other donors' samples. The CDR3 runs from the conserved cysteine through the conserved F or W. D genes are given only for firm matches. Not every row has a clone size; where given, it reads once, few, many or a size class.

v_gene	j_gene	d_gene	abundance	CDR3aa	CDR3nt
TRBV5-1	TRBJ2-1	.	few	CASSQQPSGQTYNEQFF	TGCGCCAGCAGCCAGCAACCTTCGGGACAAACTTACAATGAGCAGTTCTTC
TRBV3-1	TRBJ2-3	.	many	CASNLGSTDTQYF	TGTGCCAGCAACCTTGGGAGCACAGATACGCAGTATTTT
TRBV7-2	TRBJ2-4	TRBD2	few	CASSLGLAGVNIQYF	TGTGCCAGCAGCTTAGGGCTAGCGGGGGTAAACATTCAGTACTTC
TRBV7-2	TRBJ1-6	.	.	CASSSTGGNSPLHF	TGTGCCAGCTCCTCCACTGGGGGCAATTCACCCCTCCACTTT
TRBV20-1	TRBJ2-3	.	.	CSAPLGDPNTDTQYF	TGCAGTGCTCCCCTGGGGGATCCTAACACAGATACGCAGTATTTT
TRBV25-1	TRBJ2-7	.	.	CASRALLGHEQYF	TGTGCCAGCCGGGCCCTACTGGGCCACGAGCAGTACTTC
TRBV20-1	TRBJ2-1	TRBD2	many	CSATERGALRNEQFF	TGCAGTGCCACCGAGCGGGGGGCCCTCCGCAATGAGCAGTTCTTC
TRBV3-1	TRBJ2-1	.	few	CASSQVLVGDTSYNEQFF	TGTGCCAGCAGCCAAGTCCTCGTTGGAGACACCTCCTACAATGAGCAGTTCTTC
TRBV19	TRBJ1-2	.	.	CASTWQGDGYTF	TGTGCCAGTACGTGGCAGGGCGATGGCTACACCTTC
TRBV20-1	TRBJ1-2	TRBD1	few	CSAAQGDSSGYTF	TGCAGTGCTGCTCAGGGGGACAGCTCTGGCTACACCTTC
TRBV4-1	TRBJ1-2	.	.	CASSQDLEATGYGYTF	TGCGCCAGCAGCCAAGATCTTGAGGCGACGGGGTATGGCTACACCTTC
TRBV7-3	TRBJ2-1	.	.	CASSPRPDNSYNEQFF	TGTGCCAGCAGCCCCAGACCCGATAACTCCTACAATGAGCAGTTCTTC
TRBV20-1	TRBJ2-3	TRBD2	.	CSARDLLLAGGTDTQYF	TGCAGTGCTAGAGACCTTCTACTAGCGGGGGGCACAGATACGCAGTATTTT
TRBV6-1	TRBJ1-5	TRBD1	few	CASRDRGRGNQPQHF	TGTGCCAGCAGGGACAGGGGGCGAGGCAATCAGCCCCAGCATTTT
TRBV30	TRBJ2-5	.	few	CAWMRREETQYF	TGTGCCTGGATGCGAAGGGAAGAGACCCAGTACTTC
TRBV11-1	TRBJ2-1	TRBD1	many	CASSARDSSYNEQFF	TGTGCCAGCAGCGCACGGGACAGCTCCTACAATGAGCAGTTCTTC
TRBV7-3	TRBJ1-2	.	few	CASSLTPANYGYTF	TGTGCCAGCAGCTTAACGCCCGCTAACTATGGCTACACCTTC
TRBV20-1	TRBJ1-1	.	many	CSALPAGDTEAFF	TGCAGTGCCCTACCGGCGGGGGACACTGAAGCTTTCTTT
TRBV7-2	TRBJ2-5	.	.	CASREGRSGKETQYF	TGTGCCAGCAGGGAAGGGAGAAGCGGCAAAGAGACCCAGTACTTC
TRBV29-1	TRBJ1-2	.	many	CSAPGGSNYGYTF	TGCAGCGCACCCGGGGGTAGCAACTATGGCTACACCTTC
TRBV4-3	TRBJ2-1	.	.	CASSQDLGRYVDEQFF	TGCGCCAGCAGCCAAGATCTGGGACGGTATGTGGATGAGCAGTTCTTC
TRBV15	TRBJ1-5	TRBD1	.	CATSKQGLKDNQPQHF	TGTGCCACCAGCAAACAGGGGTTAAAGGACAATCAGCCCCAGCATTTT
TRBV20-1	TRBJ2-1	TRBD1	few	CSGQGVNNEQFF	TGCAGTGGGCAGGGGGTAAACAATGAGCAGTTCTTC
TRBV19	TRBJ2-1	.	.	CASGTSNLYNEQFF	TGTGCCAGCGGTACTAGCAATCTATACAATGAGCAGTTCTTC
TRBV25-1	TRBJ2-1	.	few	CASSWGATSALDSYNEQFF	TGTGCCAGCAGTTGGGGGGCCACTAGCGCCCTTGACTCCTACAATGAGCAGTTCTTC
TRBV20-1	TRBJ2-1	.	.	CSARGPGEQFF	TGCAGTGCGCGGGGTCCGGGTGAGCAGTTCTTC
TRBV7-3	TRBJ1-6	.	.	CASSFRGPSSPLHF	TGTGCCAGCAGCTTTCGGGGCCCGAGTTCACCCCTCCACTTT
TRBV6-5	TRBJ2-7	.	.	CASSSPAGTYEQYF	TGTGCCAGCAGTTCGCCGGCAGGGACCTACGAGCAGTACTTC
TRBV5-1	TRBJ1-4	.	.	CASSLDGRTNEKLFF	TGCGCCAGCAGCTTGGATGGGAGGACTAATGAAAAACTGTTTTTT
TRBV29-1	TRBJ2-5	TRBD2	many	CSAPGKREGQETQYF	TGCAGCGCGCCCGGGAAGCGGGAGGGACAAGAGACCCAGTACTTC
TRBV5-5	TRBJ2-2	.	.	CASRYGQSGELFF	TGTGCCAGCAGATATGGACAGAGCGGGGAGCTGTTTTTT
TRBV2	TRBJ1-1	TRBD1	.	CASSGRQGSAEAFF	TGTGCCAGCAGTGGAAGACAGGGTAGCGCTGAAGCTTTCTTT
TRBV29-1	TRBJ2-1	.	few	CSVRRAYNEQFF	TGCAGCGTTAGGCGAGCGTACAATGAGCAGTTCTTC
TRBV5-1	TRBJ2-2	.	few	CASSLVPWVGELFF	TGCGCCAGCAGCTTGGTTCCGTGGGTCGGGGAGCTGTTTTTT
TRBV11-2	TRBJ2-7	.	.	CASSLALYEQYF	TGTGCCAGCAGCTTAGCCCTATACGAGCAGTACTTC
TRBV24-1	TRBJ2-3	.	.	CATSDLGDTQYF	TGTGCCACCAGTGATCTGGGGGATACGCAGTATTTT
TRBV2	TRBJ2-1	.	.	CASSEVFNEQFF	TGTGCCAGCAGTGAAGTTTTCAATGAGCAGTTCTTC
TRBV7-8	TRBJ1-1	.	few	CASSLVLSGRAFF	TGTGCCAGCAGCTTAGTACTGTCAGGGAGAGCTTTCTTT
TRBV7-8	TRBJ2-2	.	many	CASSRRLAGALNTGELFF	TGTGCCAGCAGCCGCCGTTTGGCAGGGGCCTTGAACACCGGGGAGCTGTTTTTT
TRBV6-5	TRBJ1-4	.	few	CASKSGARHEKLFF	TGTGCCAGCAAATCAGGGGCGCGGCATGAAAAACTGTTTTTT
TRBV29-1	TRBJ2-1	.	few	CSVETHNEQFF	TGCAGCGTTGAAACCCACAATGAGCAGTTCTTC